What follows are 27 T cell receptor beta chains derived from one specimen sequenced in a study of coeliac disease. TCRdb keeps only in-frame clones here, not all; method: immunoSEQ multiplex PCR. The top ten clones hold 6% to 8% of a sample with 6,500 to 8,000 clones, around 61% of them seen once. Specimen: lamina propria lymphocytes from the gut. The source is a man aged 50 to 59 with active celiac disease.

This CDR3 is CASSQGLGATEAFF. The DNA of the CDR3 is TGCGCCAGCAGCCAAGGGTTGGGGGCCACTGAAGCTTTCTTT. J is TRBJ1-1 and V is TRBV4-1; tentatively, D is TRBD1 (6 bases). Germline assignment: CDR1 MGHRA and CDR2 YSYEKL. The CDR3 has 14 residues. The V end was cut by 1 base, the J end by 4 bases, with 10 bases between.

The V and J genes are TRBV5-1 and TRBJ2-7; 8 nucleotides match TRBD1. Germline V gene sequence: CDR1 SGHRS, CDR2 YFSETQ. This CDR3 contains 14 residues. J lost 5 bases, V lost 1 base, and 5 bases had no gene match. The CDR3 DNA reads TGCGCCAGCAGCTTGATCAGGGGGCTCGACGAGCAGTACTTC. Translated: CASSLIRGLDEQYF.

The J gene is TRBJ2-1, the V gene TRBV28; tentatively, D is TRBD1 (5 bases). This CDR3 has 13 residues. CDR1 and CDR2 (germline): MDHEN, SYDVKM. V was shortened by 5 bases and J by 5 bases, with 10 bases between the two germline ends. In DNA form, the CDR3 reads TGTGCCAGCAGTCCGACAGTCCACAATGAGCAGTTCTTC. Translating gives CASSPTVHNEQFF.

This clone was detected a few times. The V and J genes are TRBV14 and TRBJ2-7; a weak D match, TRBD2 (6 bases). Germline V gene data show CDR1 as SGHDN and CDR2 as FVKESK. There are 14 residues in the CDR3. V was cut by 1 base and J by 3 bases, with 10 bases left in between. The CDR3 sequence: CASSQGRVDYEQYV. As DNA, the CDR3 is TGTGCCAGCAGCCAAGGGAGGGTCGACTACGAGCAGTACGTC.

The chain joins TRBV9 to TRBJ2-7, with 9 bases fitting TRBD2. Trimming cost V 8 bases and J 7 bases; bases outside gene matches: 13. The CDR3 consists of 14 residues. The germline V gene has CDR1 SGDLS and CDR2 YYNGEE. The CDR3: CASSTAGGPREQYF. CDR3 nucleotide sequence: TGTGCCAGTTCCACGGCGGGGGGGCCGAGGGAGCAGTACTTC.

By frequency in the sample, this clone is medium-sized. The rearrangement links TRBV5-6 to TRBJ2-5; 7 nucleotides align to TRBD1. This CDR3 comprises 14 residues. Germline V lookup: CDR1 SGHDT, CDR2 YYEEEE. The junction had 3 bases not matched to a gene; V was cut back by 3 bases and J by 1 base. CDR3 bases: TGTGCCAGCAGCTGGGGGACAGTCCAAGAGACCCAGTACTTC. This encodes CASSWGTVQETQYF. The full variable domain, its missing parts supplied by reference TRBV5-6 and TRBJ2-5, is DAGVTQSPTHLIKTRGQQVTLRCSPKSGHDTVSWYQQALGQGPQFIFQYYEEEERQRGNFPDRFSGHQFPNYSSELNVNALLLGDSALYLCASSWGTVQETQYFGPGTRLLVL.

The chain links TRBV11-1 to TRBJ2-5; the match to TRBD1 covers 7 bases. Looked up from germline, CDR1 is SGHAT and CDR2 is FQDESV (reference sequence). CDR3 length equals 15 residues. The ends lost 8 bases at V and 2 bases at J; junction bases unmatched: 11. CDR3 in DNA: TGTGCCAGCGGCCCCCGGGACAGACTTCAAGAGACCCAGTACTTC. Its protein product is CASGPRDRLQETQYF.

V usage is TRBV11-3 and J usage is TRBJ1-5, with TRBD1 as a possible D gene (6 bases). The length of the CDR3 is 19 residues. Germline V lookup: CDR1 SGHNT, CDR2 YENEEA. V dropped 7 bases and J dropped 0 bases, with 25 bases sitting between them. In DNA, the CDR3 is TGTGCCAGCACCCCCTACCCCCCCCAGGGGAGTGTTAGCAATCAGCCCCAGCATTTT. Translated, it gives CASTPYPPQGSVSNQPQHF.

This clone appeared a single time. J is TRBJ1-2 and V is TRBV5-4, with 8 bases aligning to TRBD1. Germline V gene data show CDR1 as SGHNT and CDR2 as YYREEE (reference sequence). This CDR3 is built from 16 residues. With 4 bases clipped from V and 5 bases from J, the junction kept 13 bases outside the gene matches. CDR3 DNA sequence: TGTGCCAGCAGCGTAACCGCAGACAGGGGATGGTATGGCTACACCTTC. Its translation: CASSVTADRGWYGYTF.

This chain joins TRBV7-3 and TRBJ1-1; weak D call: TRBD1 (5 bases). This CDR3 comprises 14 residues. The V gene lost 0 bases and the J gene lost 1 base, with 6 bases spanning the gap. Germline V gene lookup returns CDR1 SGHTA and CDR2 FQGTGA. The CDR3 DNA sequence: TGTGCCAGCAGCTTAACGGGGCAGAACACTGAAGCTTTCTTT. The encoded protein is CASSLTGQNTEAFF. The whole variable domain, remainder taken from reference TRBV7-3 and TRBJ1-1, is GAGVSQTPSNKVTEKGKYVELRCDPISGHTALYWYRQSLGQGPEFLIYFQGTGAADDSGLPNDRFFAVRPEGSVSTLKIQRTERGDSAVYLCASSLTGQNTEAFFGQGTRLTVV.

The V call is TRBV7-2, the J call TRBJ1-5; D call uncertain. The germline gives CDR1 SGHTA, CDR2 FQGNSA. V lost 3 bases to trimming and J lost 4 bases, with 7 bases between them. CDR3 length: 13 amino acids. CDR3 coding DNA: TGTGCCAGCAGCTTCGACGGGAATCAGCCCCAGCATTTT. Translation gives CASSFDGNQPQHF. The variable domain in full, completed from reference TRBV7-2 and TRBJ1-5, reads GAGVSQSPSNKVTEKGKDVELRCDPISGHTALYWYRQSLGQGLEFLIYFQGNSAPDKSGLPSDRFSAERTGGSVSTLTIQRTQQEDSAVYLCASSFDGNQPQHFGDGTRLSIL.

The chain is built from TRBV7-3 and TRBJ2-5; TRBD1 is a possible D gene (5 bases). Matching the DNA end better, TRBJ2-7 makes the J call doubtful. The CDR3 has 14 residues. Germline V lookup: CDR1 SGHTA, CDR2 FQGTGA. The CDR3 DNA sequence: TGTGCCAGCAGCCCCCAGGGATCATCCTACGAGCAGTACTTC. Its protein is CASSPQGSSYEQYF.

The sample holds a few counts of this clone. The V gene is TRBV28, the J gene TRBJ1-3; D unclear. The CDR3 is 14 amino acids. V lost 5 bases to trimming and J lost 0 bases, with 8 bases between them. From germline, CDR1 is MDHEN and CDR2 SYDVKM. Here the CDR3 reads CASSPGSSGNTIYF. The DNA of the CDR3 is TGTGCCAGCAGTCCCGGGAGCTCTGGAAACACCATATATTTT.

This clone was seen only once. The CDR3: CASSMTGTEQYV. The DNA for the CDR3 is TGTGCCAGCAGCATGACCGGGACTGAACAGTACGTC. The V and J genes are TRBV7-9 and TRBJ2-7; possibly TRBD2 for D (6 bases). The CDR3 totals 12 residues. V was trimmed by 5 bases and J by 10 bases, leaving 15 bases between them. Germline loops: CDR1 SEHNR, CDR2 FQNEAQ (reference sequence).

CDR3 in amino acids: CASSQAGTGGSDTQYF. DNA of the CDR3: TGCGCCAGCAGCCAGGCCGGGACAGGGGGTTCAGATACGCAGTATTTT. The chain links TRBV4-3 to TRBJ2-3; 11 nucleotides align to TRBD1. CDR1 is LGHNA, CDR2 YSLEER, per germline. The junction had 6 bases not matched to a gene; V was cut back by 3 bases and J by 4 bases. CDR3 length: 16 residues.

The rearrangement joins TRBV7-2 to TRBJ2-3; no firm D call. Trimming took off 2 bases at V and 3 bases at J, with 6 bases between the two ends. Per germline, CDR1 SGHTA and CDR2 FQGNSA. This CDR3 spans 13 amino acids. This CDR3 is CASSLIGTDTQYF. In DNA, the CDR3 is TGTGCCAGCAGCTTAATCGGGACAGATACGCAGTATTTT.

This clone was detected only a few times. The chain combines TRBV7-9 with TRBJ1-1; D gene uncertain. Trimming stripped 6 bases from V and 0 bases from J, with 17 bases between. In germline, CDR1 is SEHNR, CDR2 FQNEAQ (reference sequence). This CDR3 is 16 amino acids long. In DNA, the CDR3 is TGTGCCAGCAGAGGAGGAGGCGGAACGTTGAACACTGAAGCTTTCTTT. Amino acid sequence: CASRGGGGTLNTEAFF. Full variable domain (remainder filled in from reference TRBV7-9 and TRBJ1-1): DTGVSQNPRHKITKRGQNVTFRCDPISEHNRLYWYRQTLGQGPEFLTYFQNEAQLEKSRLLSDRFSAERPKGSFSTLEIQRTEQGDSAMYLCASRGGGGTLNTEAFFGQGTRLTVV.

The chain couples TRBV5-8 to TRBJ1-4; 7 nucleotides match TRBD1. The V and J ends lost 3 bases and 7 bases, in that order; junction bases with no gene match: 6. The CDR3 is 14 residues long. The germline V gene encodes CDR1 SGHTS and CDR2 YDEGEE. CDR3 sequence reads: CASSSSGTAEKLFF. The CDR3 DNA follows: TGTGCCAGCAGCTCCTCCGGGACAGCTGAAAAACTGTTTTTT.

V and J are TRBV2 and TRBJ2-7; 11 bases are shared with TRBD1. Looked up from germline, CDR1 is SNHLY and CDR2 is FYNNEI. This CDR3 region has 13 residues. After removal of 6 bases from V and 7 bases from J, the junction contained 5 bases not matched to a gene. CDR3 bases: TGTGCCAGCAGCGGACAGGGGGCGAGTGAGCAGTACTTC. Translating gives CASSGQGASEQYF.

The CDR3 protein is CASSDPGTGRSYEQYV. CDR3 sequence (DNA): TGTGCCAGCAGTGACCCCGGGACAGGCCGCTCCTACGAGCAGTACGTC. The chain links TRBV6-1 to TRBJ2-7, with 8 bases identical to TRBD1. The CDR3 covers 16 residues. The germline V gene encodes CDR1 MNHNS and CDR2 SASEGT. V lost 3 bases to trimming and J lost 0 bases; unmatched junction nucleotides: 7.

The rearrangement joins TRBV5-1 to TRBJ2-1; the D is unclear. CDR1 and CDR2 (germline): SGHRS, YFSETQ. The CDR3 is made up of 18 amino acids. V dropped 0 bases and J dropped 4 bases, with 20 bases sitting between them. CDR3 amino acids: CASSLGRVGKSQYNEQFF. The CDR3 nucleotides are TGCGCCAGCAGCTTGGGTCGAGTGGGCAAGTCCCAATACAATGAGCAGTTCTTC.

The CDR3 DNA reads TGTGCCAGTAGTCCGGACGGGAGGACTGAAGCTTTCTTT. Amino acid sequence: CASSPDGRTEAFF. V gene TRBV19 combines with J gene TRBJ1-1; D is ambiguous. CDR1 LNHDA and CDR2 SQIVND come from the germline V gene (reference sequence). V lost 5 bases and J lost 5, with 12 bases in between. The CDR3 is 13 amino acids. Full variable domain (remainder filled in from reference TRBV19 and TRBJ1-1): DGGITQSPKYLFRKEGQNVTLSCEQNLNHDAMYWYRQDPGQGLRLIYYSQIVNDFQKGDIAEGYSVSREKKESFPLTVTSAQKNPTAFYLCASSPDGRTEAFFGQGTRLTVV.

A word on this clone: The junction does not match germline at one end; this may be a read error. V is TRBV7-7 and J is TRBJ2-7; TRBD1 matches 7 bases. The CDR3 totals 13 residues. Germline V gene data show CDR1 as SSHAT and CDR2 as FNYEAQ (reference sequence). The CDR3 nucleotides read TGTGCTAGCAGCCCGACAGGGTCTGGAGAGCAGTACTTC. It is translated as CASSPTGSGEQYF.

This chain uses TRBV5-6 with TRBJ1-2, with TRBD1 matching over 9 bases. The CDR3 covers 14 residues. Germline V gene lookup returns CDR1 SGHDT and CDR2 YYEEEE. The J segment lost 8 bases and the V segment lost 4 bases, leaving 9 bases of the junction unmatched. This CDR3 is CASSQTGQGIGYTF. The CDR3, as DNA: TGTGCCAGCAGCCAGACGGGACAGGGTATAGGCTACACCTTC.

In this sample, this clone turned up once. The gene calls are TRBV7-3 and TRBJ1-2, with a possible D match to TRBD1 (5 bases). V dropped 2 bases and J dropped 6 bases, with 13 bases sitting between them. Germline CDR1 reads SGHTA; CDR2 reads FQGTGA. This CDR3 contains 14 residues. The CDR3 region has the DNA TGTGCCAGCAGCTTAGTGGGGCAGTCAGATGGCTACACCTTC. It specifies CASSLVGQSDGYTF.

The chain carries TRBV7-3 and TRBJ2-1, with a possible D match to TRBD2 (7 bases). Germline V gene sequence: CDR1 SGHTA, CDR2 FQGTGA. This CDR3 comprises 15 residues. V was pared by 1 base and J by 8 bases, with 15 bases between. CDR3 residues: CASSLILGGGHEQFF. The CDR3 coding sequence is TGTGCCAGCAGCTTAATCCTAGGGGGGGGCCATGAGCAGTTCTTC. Full variable domain (missing parts from reference TRBV7-3 and TRBJ2-1): GAGVSQTPSNKVTEKGKYVELRCDPISGHTALYWYRQSLGQGPEFLIYFQGTGAADDSGLPNDRFFAVRPEGSVSTLKIQRTERGDSAVYLCASSLILGGGHEQFFGPGTRLTVL.

CDR3 coding DNA: TGCGCCAGCAGCCAAGATGGACTAGCGCGAACAATGGCGCAGTTCTTC. Encoded protein: CASSQDGLARTMAQFF. This rearrangement joins TRBV4-3 to TRBJ2-1, with 9 bases aligning to TRBD2. CDR3 length equals 16 residues. CDR1 and CDR2 (germline): LGHNA, YSLEER. V dropped 0 bases and J dropped 12; count of bases not matched to a gene: 12.